This TCR beta chain was sequenced during a study of blood T cell repertoires in COVID-19. Study-wide context: The United States, Italy and Spain provided the acute and convalescent COVID-19 samples. Sources were T cells, B-cell-depleted T cells, or PBMCs; the material itself was cDNA or gDNA.

In the study's own analysis: Reference gene primer amplification yielded estimated nucleated cell counts. Data came from immunoSEQ multiplex PCR; TCRdb stores just in-frame clones and leaves some out. V and J calls and clone size are as listed in that table; D and trimming were resolved from the DNA. The profile shows 200,000 to 250,000 clones, 88% of them singletons. The germline V gene has CDR1 SGDLS and CDR2 YYNGEE. V lost 3 bases and J lost 0; bases outside the gene matches: 8. This CDR3 has 16 amino acids. The source material was peripheral blood. The chain couples TRBV9 to TRBJ1-1; 7 nucleotides line up with TRBD1. The sequence came from a man between 65 and 85 years old with acute or convalescent COVID-19. The CDR3 DNA is TGTGCCAGCAGCGCCCCCCAGGGACAGTTGAACACTGAAGCTTTCTTT. Protein product: CASSAPQGQLNTEAFF.